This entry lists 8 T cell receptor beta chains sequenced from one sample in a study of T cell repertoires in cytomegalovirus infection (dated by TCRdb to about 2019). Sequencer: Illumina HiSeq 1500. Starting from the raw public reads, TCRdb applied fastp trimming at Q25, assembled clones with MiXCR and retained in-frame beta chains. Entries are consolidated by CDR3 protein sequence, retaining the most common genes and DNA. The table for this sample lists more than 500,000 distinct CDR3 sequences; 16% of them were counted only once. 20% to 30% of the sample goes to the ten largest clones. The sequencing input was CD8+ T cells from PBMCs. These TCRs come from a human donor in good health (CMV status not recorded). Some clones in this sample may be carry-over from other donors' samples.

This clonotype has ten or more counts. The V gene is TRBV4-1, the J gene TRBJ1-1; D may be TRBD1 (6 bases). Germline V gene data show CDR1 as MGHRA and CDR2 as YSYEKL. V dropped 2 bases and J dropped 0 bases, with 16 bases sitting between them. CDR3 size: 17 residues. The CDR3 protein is CASSQFLLGQLNTEAFF. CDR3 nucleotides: TGCGCCAGCAGCCAATTTCTCCTGGGACAACTGAACACTGAAGCTTTCTTT.

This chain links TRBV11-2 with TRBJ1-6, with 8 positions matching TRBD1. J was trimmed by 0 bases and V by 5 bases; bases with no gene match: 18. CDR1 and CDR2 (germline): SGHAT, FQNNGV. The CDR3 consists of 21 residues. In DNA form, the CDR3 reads TGTGCCAGCAGCCCCTGGACAGGGCCCCAGGGGAGTGGCTCCTATAATTCACCCCTCCACTTT. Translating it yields CASSPWTGPQGSGSYNSPLHF. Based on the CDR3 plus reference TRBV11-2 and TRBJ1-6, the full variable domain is EAGVAQSPRYKIIEKRQSVAFWCNPISGHATLYWYQQILGQGPKLLIQFQNNGVVDDSQLPKDRFSAERLKGVDSTLKIQPAKLEDSAVYLCASSPWTGPQGSGSYNSPLHFGNGTRLTVT.

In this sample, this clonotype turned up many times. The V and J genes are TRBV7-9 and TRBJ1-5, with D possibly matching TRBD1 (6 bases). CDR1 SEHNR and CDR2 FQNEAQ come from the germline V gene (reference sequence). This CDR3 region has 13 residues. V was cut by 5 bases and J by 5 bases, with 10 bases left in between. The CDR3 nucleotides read TGTGCCAGCAGCCGGGACACATATCAGCCCCAGCATTTT. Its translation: CASSRDTYQPQHF.

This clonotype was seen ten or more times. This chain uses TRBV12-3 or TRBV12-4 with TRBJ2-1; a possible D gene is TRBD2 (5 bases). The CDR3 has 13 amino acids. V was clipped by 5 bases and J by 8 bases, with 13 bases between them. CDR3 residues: CASSRKRVHEQFF. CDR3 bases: TGTGCCAGCAGTCGTAAGAGGGTCCATGAGCAGTTCTTC.

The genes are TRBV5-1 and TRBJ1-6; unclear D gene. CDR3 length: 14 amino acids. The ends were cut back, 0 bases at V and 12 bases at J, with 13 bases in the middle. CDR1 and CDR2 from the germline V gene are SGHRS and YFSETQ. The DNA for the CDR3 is TGCGCCAGCAGCTTGGAACCGGCACTCCAACCCCTCCACTTT. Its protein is CASSLEPALQPLHF. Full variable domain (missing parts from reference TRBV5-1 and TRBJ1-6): KAGVTQTPRYLIKTRGQQVTLSCSPISGHRSVSWYQQTPGQGLQFLFEYFSETQRNKGNFPGRFSGRQFSNSRSEMNVSTLELGDSALYLCASSLEPALQPLHFGNGTRLTVT.

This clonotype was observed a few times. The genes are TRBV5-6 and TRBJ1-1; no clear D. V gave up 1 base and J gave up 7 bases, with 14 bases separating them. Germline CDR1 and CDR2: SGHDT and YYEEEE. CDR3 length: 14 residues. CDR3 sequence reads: CASSLIRGGGEAFF. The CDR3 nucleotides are TGTGCCAGCAGCTTGATCCGGGGAGGAGGTGAAGCTTTCTTT.

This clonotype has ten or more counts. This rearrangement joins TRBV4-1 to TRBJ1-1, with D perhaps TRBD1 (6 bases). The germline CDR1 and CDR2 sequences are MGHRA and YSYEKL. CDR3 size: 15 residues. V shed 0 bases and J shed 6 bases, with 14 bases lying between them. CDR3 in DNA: TGCGCCAGCAGCCAAGAGGACCGCAGGGGCTCTGAAGCTTTCTTT. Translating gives CASSQEDRRGSEAFF.

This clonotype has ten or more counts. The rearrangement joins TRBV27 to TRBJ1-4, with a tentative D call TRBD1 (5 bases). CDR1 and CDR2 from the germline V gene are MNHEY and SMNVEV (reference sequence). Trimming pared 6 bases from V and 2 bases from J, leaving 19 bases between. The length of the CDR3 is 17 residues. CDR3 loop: CASSPEPSGTTNEKLFF. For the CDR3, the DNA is TGTGCCAGCAGCCCTGAACCATCGGGGACGACTAATGAAAAACTGTTTTTT.